One and the same sample provided the 21 T cell receptor beta chains below, sequenced in a study of control samples from healthy donors and cancer patients. The method was immunoSEQ multiplex PCR; TCRdb's version includes in-frame clones alone and lacks a portion of them. Among 150,000 to 200,000 clones listed, 90% to 95% were seen once. Sequenced input: blood. The receptors derive from a young woman in good health.

The chain recombines TRBV24-1 with TRBJ1-2; TRBD1 is a possible D gene (5 bases). CDR3 length: 15 amino acids. The V gene's germline CDR1 is KGHDR and CDR2 SFDVKD. Trimming stripped 1 base from V and 7 bases from J, with 15 bases between. The CDR3 spells CATSDFPRAGGGYTF. As DNA, the CDR3 is TGTGCCACCAGTGATTTTCCCAGGGCCGGTGGTGGCTACACCTTC.

This chain connects TRBV11-3 to TRBJ1-1; D is possibly TRBD1 (5 bases). Germline V gene data show CDR1 as SGHNT and CDR2 as YENEEA. V was clipped by 5 bases and J by 1 base, with 8 bases between them. This CDR3 has 13 residues. In nucleotides, the CDR3 is TGTGCCAGCAGCGGGGGAGGGAACACTGAAGCTTTCTTT. Translation: CASSGGGNTEAFF.

This clone was observed once. The chain uses TRBV5-1 and TRBJ1-4; D is unclear. The CDR3 runs to 16 residues. CDR1 SGHRS and CDR2 YFSETQ come from the germline V gene. Trimming cost V 0 bases and J 5 bases, with 14 bases left between them. CDR3 region: CASSLELGGRNEKLFF. CDR3 DNA: TGCGCCAGCAGCTTGGAGTTGGGAGGGCGGAATGAAAAACTGTTTTTT.

The chain has TRBV13 and TRBJ1-1; no firm D call. The CDR3 spans 16 residues. Trimming stripped 2 bases from V and 4 bases from J, with 17 bases between. Germline loops: CDR1 PRHDT, CDR2 FYEKMQ (reference sequence). CDR3 sequence: CASSLMGGRALTEAFF. The CDR3 region has the DNA TGTGCCAGCAGCTTAATGGGAGGGAGAGCCCTCACTGAAGCTTTCTTT.

V and J are TRBV29-1 and TRBJ2-5; D is possibly TRBD1 or TRBD2 (6 bases each). The V gene's germline CDR1 is SQVTM and CDR2 ANQGSEA. There are 15 residues in the CDR3. V gave up 3 bases and J gave up 0 bases, with 14 bases separating them. CDR3 sequence: CSVEGGREYQETQYF. The DNA for the CDR3 is TGCAGCGTTGAGGGGGGCAGGGAGTACCAAGAGACCCAGTACTTC.

The CDR3 protein is CASSFFQDTGELFF. The DNA for the CDR3 is TGTGCCAGCAGCTTTTTCCAGGACACCGGGGAGCTGTTTTTT. V usage is TRBV7-9 and J usage is TRBJ2-2; D not resolved. The germline gives CDR1 SEHNR, CDR2 FQNEAQ (reference sequence). The CDR3 length is 14 residues. Trimming left V 3 bases short and J 3 bases short, with 8 bases between.

The chain is built from TRBV27 and TRBJ1-6; D not certain. The V end was cut by 0 bases, the J end by 0 bases, with 9 bases between. The V gene's germline CDR1 is MNHEY and CDR2 SMNVEV (reference sequence). The CDR3 sequence is 17 residues long. In DNA form, the CDR3 reads TGTGCCAGCAGTTTATCGATCGCTAGCTCCTATAATTCACCCCTCCACTTT. This codes for CASSLSIASSYNSPLHF.

This rearrangement joins TRBV9 to TRBJ1-1; 7 bases fit TRBD1. V dropped 0 bases and J dropped 1; count of bases not matched to a gene: 0. The CDR3 length is 14 residues. The germline CDR1 and CDR2 sequences are SGDLS and YYNGEE. In nucleotides, the CDR3 is TGTGCCAGCAGCGTAGGGACAGGGAACACTGAAGCTTTCTTT. Its translation is CASSVGTGNTEAFF.

The CDR3 loop is CASSLSRDIQYF. The CDR3 DNA sequence: TGTGCCAGCAGTCTCTCAAGGGACATTCAGTACTTC. This rearrangement joins TRBV6-2 or TRBV6-3 to TRBJ2-4, with D unresolved. Trimming pared 5 bases from V and 8 bases from J, leaving 10 bases between. This CDR3 comprises 12 residues. The germline V gene has CDR1 MNHEY and CDR2 SVGEGT.

The chain joins TRBV9 to TRBJ2-2; 7 bases are shared with TRBD2. This CDR3 contains 16 residues. V was pared by 0 bases and J by 6 bases, with 8 bases of the junction left unmatched. Germline V gene lookup returns CDR1 SGDLS and CDR2 YYNGEE. The CDR3 loop is CASSVAGGGLPGELFF. The DNA of the CDR3 is TGTGCCAGCAGCGTAGCTGGGGGGGGGTTGCCCGGGGAGCTGTTTTTT.

The chain carries TRBV19 and TRBJ1-4; D ambiguous. Trimming cost V 4 bases and J 0 bases, with 6 bases left between them. The CDR3 is 14 amino acids. The germline V gene encodes CDR1 LNHDA and CDR2 SQIVND (reference sequence). DNA for the CDR3: TGTGCCAGTAGTAAACTCGCAACTAATGAAAAACTGTTTTTT. It encodes CASSKLATNEKLFF. Looking up the rest from reference TRBV19 and TRBJ1-4 gives the full variable domain: DGGITQSPKYLFRKEGQNVTLSCEQNLNHDAMYWYRQDPGQGLRLIYYSQIVNDFQKGDIAEGYSVSREKKESFPLTVTSAQKNPTAFYLCASSKLATNEKLFFGSGTQLSVL.

Comments on this clone: One end of the junction is discordant with germline, which a read error may explain. This chain uses TRBV7-8 with TRBJ1-6; the match to TRBD1 covers 7 bases. In germline, CDR1 is SGHVS, CDR2 FQNEAQ. The CDR3 is 15 residues long. Here the CDR3 DNA reads TGTGCCAGCAGCTTAGCGCTGGCGGGACAGTCTGCCCAAATTTTT. It translates to CASSLALAGQSAQIF.

The J gene is TRBJ2-1, the V gene TRBV10-3; 8 nucleotides align to TRBD2. Trimming took 3 bases from V and 9 from J; bases not matched to a gene: 13. Looked up from germline, CDR1 is ENHRY and CDR2 is SYGVKD. The CDR3 runs 16 residues. CDR3 sequence: CAISDPTRLARSEQFF. CDR3 DNA sequence: TGTGCCATCAGTGACCCAACCCGACTAGCGCGGAGTGAGCAGTTCTTC.

This chain joins TRBV28 and TRBJ2-5; tentatively, D is TRBD2 (5 bases). The CDR3 consists of 14 residues. Trimming removed 2 bases from V and 13 bases from J, with 20 bases in between. The germline gives CDR1 MDHEN, CDR2 SYDVKM. CDR3 sequence: CASSLSAGVGVWYF. The CDR3 DNA follows: TGTGCCAGCAGTTTAAGCGCGGGTGTTGGGGTCTGGTACTTC. Using reference TRBV28 and TRBJ2-5 for the parts outside the CDR3, the full variable domain is DVKVTQSSRYLVKRTGEKVFLECVQDMDHENMFWYRQDPGLGLRLIYFSYDVKMKEKGDIPEGYSVSREKKERFSLILESASTNQTSMYLCASSLSAGVGVWYFGPGTRLLVL.

The chain couples TRBV5-1 to TRBJ2-2; D uncertain. The CDR3 length is 14 residues. Deletions cut 5 bases from V and 0 bases from J, with 8 bases between. The germline V gene has CDR1 SGHRS and CDR2 YFSETQ. The CDR3 loop reads CASSRTSNTGELFF. CDR3 sequence (DNA): TGCGCCAGCAGTCGAACTTCGAACACCGGGGAGCTGTTTTTT.

The V gene is TRBV19, the J gene TRBJ1-1, with 8 bases aligning to TRBD1. J was trimmed by 5 bases and V by 7 bases; bases with no gene match: 15. Per germline, CDR1 LNHDA and CDR2 SQIVND (reference sequence). The CDR3 is 16 amino acids. The CDR3 DNA reads as TGTGCCAGTAACCCGCAGGACAGGGATAGACGGACTGAAGCTTTCTTT. It specifies CASNPQDRDRRTEAFF.

In regard to this clone: Other DNA sequences within the sample encode an identical CDR3. This chain uses TRBV12-3 or TRBV12-4 with TRBJ2-5, with a possible D match to TRBD2 (5 bases). The CDR3 has 13 residues. Trimming pared 3 bases from V and 4 bases from J, leaving 9 bases between. In DNA, the CDR3 is TGTGCCAGCAGTTTGTTCGGAGGAGAGACCCAGTACTTC. Translated, it gives CASSLFGGETQYF.

This chain connects TRBV4-1 to TRBJ2-2, with D possibly being TRBD1 (6 bases). This CDR3 region has 16 residues. Trimming pared 1 base from V and 6 bases from J, leaving 15 bases between. Germline CDR1 and CDR2: MGHRA and YSYEKL. In DNA form, the CDR3 reads TGCGCCAGCAGCCAAGTAGATACAGGGTGGGCCGGGGAGCTGTTTTTT. This gives the protein CASSQVDTGWAGELFF.

The chain combines TRBV29-1 with TRBJ1-2, with D possibly TRBD1 on 5 matching bases. Germline V gene data show CDR1 as SQVTM and CDR2 as ANQGSEA. Trimming removed 0 bases at V and 4 bases at J, with 15 bases between. The CDR3 covers 15 residues. The CDR3 DNA reads TGCAGCGTTGAAGATCTGGCCAATGGGGGCTATGGCTACACCTTC. It yields the protein CSVEDLANGGYGYTF.

The V call is TRBV7-9, the J call TRBJ2-3; 7 nucleotides agree with TRBD2. This CDR3 contains 18 residues. V lost 10 bases, J lost 3 bases, and 22 bases stayed unmatched. Per the germline V gene, CDR1 is SEHNR and CDR2 is FQNEAQ (reference sequence). The CDR3, as DNA: TGTGCCATTTCTTCTCTTGGGGGGGTTAATCGTAATACAGATACGCAGTATTTT. Translating gives CAISSLGGVNRNTDTQYF.

V is TRBV11-2 and J is TRBJ1-6, with D uncertain. Germline assignment: CDR1 SGHAT and CDR2 FQNNGV. V lost 1 base and J lost 7, with 2 bases in between. The CDR3 is 12 amino acids. The CDR3 DNA sequence: TGTGCCAGCAGCTTAGGAAATTCACCCCTCCACTTT. This sequence encodes CASSLGNSPLHF.